This T cell receptor (beta chain) was profiled in a study of graft-versus-host responses after intestinal transplantation. The overall study: Following induction with anti-thymocyte globulin, all recipients were given tacrolimus and steroids for two to four years.

With regard to this clone: What it recognizes is unknown.

Sequenced by immunoSEQ multiplex PCR; TCRdb stores in-frame clones only, minus some. The sample contains about 25,000 clones, approximately 82% of which appear only once. Trimming at V came to 2 bases and at J to 4 bases, leaving 2 bases not matched to a gene. The CDR3 loop spans 14 amino acids. Looked up from germline, CDR1 is MNHEY and CDR2 is SVGAGI. The material sequenced was unstimulated CD8+ T cells sorted from spleen or lymph node cells, taken before transplant. The rearrangement joins TRBV6-5 to TRBJ1-1; the match to TRBD1 covers 9 bases. The sequence was obtained from a human donor who was the organ donor for an intestinal transplant. This CDR3 is CASSYGTGSTEAFF. The CDR3, as DNA: TGTGCCAGCAGTTACGGGACAGGGTCCACTGAAGCTTTCTTT.